A single sample gave rise to the 27 T cell receptor beta chains below, sequenced in a study of control samples from healthy donors and cancer patients. The assay was immunoSEQ multiplex PCR, and TCRdb's table has in-frame clones only and misses some. The sample records about 54,000 clones, 95% to 97% being singletons. Sample: blood. The source is a woman under 40 in good health.

The chain couples TRBV7-2 to TRBJ2-3; D possibly corresponds to TRBD2 (5 bases). The length of the CDR3 is 15 residues. Trimming took 2 bases from V and 0 from J, leaving 9 bases between them. Germline V CDR1 and CDR2: SGHTA, FQGNSA. The CDR3 region has the DNA TGTGCCAGCAGCTTACAGCGGAGTAGCACAGATACGCAGTATTTT. Residues: CASSLQRSSTDTQYF.

J is TRBJ1-3 and V is TRBV28; D remains unclear. This CDR3 has 14 amino acids. Looked up from germline, CDR1 is MDHEN and CDR2 is SYDVKM. The V end lost 4 bases, the J end lost 0 bases, and 7 bases lay between the germline ends. The CDR3 region has the DNA TGTGCCAGCAGTTCAGGCTACTCTGGAAACACCATATATTTT. Its protein product is CASSSGYSGNTIYF.

V gene TRBV5-4 combines with J gene TRBJ1-6; D gene ambiguous. Trimming took off 4 bases at V and 5 bases at J, with 4 bases between the two ends. This CDR3 is built from 12 residues. Germline CDR1 is SGHNT and CDR2 is YYREEE (reference sequence). The CDR3 DNA reads as TGTGCCAGCAGCCTCAATAATTCACCCCTCCACTTT. Its protein product is CASSLNNSPLHF.

The chain combines TRBV9 with TRBJ2-1; 12 nucleotides match TRBD2. The CDR3 consists of 17 residues. The V gene end was trimmed by 3 bases and the J gene end by 10 bases; junction bases not matched to a gene: 14. Germline lookup yields CDR1 SGDLS and CDR2 YYNGEE. The CDR3 sequence: CASSAALTSGSTQEQFF. In DNA, the CDR3 is TGTGCCAGCAGCGCCGCCTTGACTAGCGGGAGTACACAGGAGCAGTTCTTC. Full variable domain (rest looked up from reference TRBV9 and TRBJ2-1): DSGVTQTPKHLITATGQRVTLRCSPRSGDLSVYWYQQSLDQGLQFLIQYYNGEERAKGNILERFSAQQFPDLHSELNLSSLELGDSALYFCASSAALTSGSTQEQFFGPGTRLTVL.

The V call is TRBV6-5, the J call TRBJ2-1; 9 nucleotides align to TRBD1. This CDR3 comprises 15 residues. The germline gives CDR1 MNHEY, CDR2 SVGAGI. The trim removed 7 bases at V and 7 bases at J, leaving 11 bases unmatched. The CDR3 loop is CASTGGQGSWNEQFF. CDR3 DNA sequence: TGTGCCAGCACAGGGGGACAGGGTTCTTGGAATGAGCAGTTCTTC.

This rearrangement joins TRBV27 to TRBJ1-1; D might be TRBD1 (6 bases). Trimming took 5 bases from V and 0 from J, leaving 13 bases between them. This CDR3 comprises 15 residues. The germline gives CDR1 MNHEY, CDR2 SMNVEV (reference sequence). In DNA form, the CDR3 reads TGTGCCAGCAGTCCGCGGACAGCCCTGAACACTGAAGCTTTCTTT. Its protein product is CASSPRTALNTEAFF.

This chain links TRBV2 with TRBJ2-2, with a weak D call TRBD1 (6 bases). The CDR3 has 15 amino acids. CDR1 SNHLY and CDR2 FYNNEI come from the germline V gene. The ends were cut back, 2 bases at V and 6 bases at J, with 13 bases in the middle. The CDR3 DNA reads TGTGCCAGCAGTGAACAGGGGTTTTTTTCCGGGGAGCTGTTTTTT. It translates to CASSEQGFFSGELFF.

The V call is TRBV13, the J call TRBJ2-1; 10 nucleotides line up with TRBD1. V was pared by 5 bases and J by 4 bases, with 14 bases of the junction left unmatched. Per the germline V gene, CDR1 is PRHDT and CDR2 is FYEKMQ (reference sequence). This CDR3 spans 18 amino acids. The CDR3 bases are TGTGCCAGCAGCGCGGTGGCATCCGGGACAGGGGTGTACAATGAGCAGTTCTTC. It is translated as CASSAVASGTGVYNEQFF. The full variable domain, completed using reference TRBV13 and TRBJ2-1, is AAGVIQSPRHLIKEKRETATLKCYPIPRHDTVYWYQQGPGQDPQFLISFYEKMQSDKGSIPDRFSAQQFSDYHSELNMSSLELGDSALYFCASSAVASGTGVYNEQFFGPGTRLTVL.

The chain links TRBV5-1 to TRBJ1-1; possibly TRBD1 for D (5 bases). The CDR3 spans 18 residues. The germline V and J ends were trimmed by 4 bases and 0 bases, with 22 bases remaining between them. Germline V lookup: CDR1 SGHRS, CDR2 YFSETQ. The CDR3 here is CASSPMTGGVSLNTEAFF. The CDR3 nucleotides are TGCGCCAGCAGCCCCATGACGGGGGGAGTGAGCCTGAACACTGAAGCTTTCTTT.

The genes are TRBV7-9 and TRBJ1-1, with D unclear. Germline V gene sequence: CDR1 SEHNR, CDR2 FQNEAQ (reference sequence). The CDR3 has 15 amino acids. V was trimmed by 5 bases and J by 1 base, leaving 14 bases between them. The CDR3 coding sequence is TGTGCCAGCAGCCCCGCCGACACAAAGAACACTGAAGCTTTCTTT. Protein sequence: CASSPADTKNTEAFF.

J is TRBJ2-1 and V is TRBV19; 12 bases are shared with TRBD2. The germline V gene has CDR1 LNHDA and CDR2 SQIVND (reference sequence). The CDR3 spans 12 residues. With 2 bases clipped from V and 15 bases from J, the junction kept 2 bases outside the gene matches. The CDR3 loop reads CASSITSGRPFF. For the CDR3, the DNA is TGTGCCAGTAGTATAACTAGCGGGAGGCCGTTCTTC.

The V gene is TRBV6-1, the J gene TRBJ1-5; no firm D call. The CDR3 consists of 15 residues. Deletions cut 1 base from V and 0 bases from J, with 7 bases between. Looked up from germline, CDR1 is MNHNS and CDR2 is SASEGT. CDR3 amino acids: CASSEGAYSNQPQHF. CDR3 DNA sequence: TGTGCCAGCAGTGAAGGAGCCTATAGCAATCAGCCCCAGCATTTT.

The DNA of the CDR3 is TGTGCCAGCAGCGTACGTAGTGGGGGAAGGCTGTTTTTT. Encoded protein: CASSVRSGGRLFF. J is TRBJ1-4 and V is TRBV9; the D gene is possibly TRBD1 (5 bases). CDR3 length: 13 amino acids. CDR1 and CDR2 from the germline V gene are SGDLS and YYNGEE. V shed 1 base and J shed 14 bases, with 15 bases lying between them.

The chain combines TRBV6-5 with TRBJ2-1, with TRBD2 matching over 9 bases. Looked up from germline, CDR1 is MNHEY and CDR2 is SVGAGI. V shed 4 bases, J shed 6 bases, and the junction held 7 bases outside the gene matches. This CDR3 spans 15 amino acids. Here the CDR3 DNA reads TGTGCCAGCAGTTTTCCGGGACTAGCTCCCAATGAGCAGTTCTTC. Amino acid sequence: CASSFPGLAPNEQFF.

The chain joins TRBV19 to TRBJ1-2; 8 positions match TRBD1. This CDR3 spans 15 amino acids. Germline CDR1 LNHDA, CDR2 SQIVND (reference sequence). Trimming removed 5 bases from V and 8 bases from J; junction bases left unmatched: 13. The CDR3 coding sequence is TGTGCCAGTAGTCCACGGACAGGGAAGGTGGTCGGCTACACCTTC. Translated, it gives CASSPRTGKVVGYTF. The variable domain in full, with the rest retrieved from reference TRBV19 and TRBJ1-2, is DGGITQSPKYLFRKEGQNVTLSCEQNLNHDAMYWYRQDPGQGLRLIYYSQIVNDFQKGDIAEGYSVSREKKESFPLTVTSAQKNPTAFYLCASSPRTGKVVGYTFGSGTRLTVV.

The CDR3 spells CASSVRRGNTEAFF. CDR3 DNA sequence: TGCGCCAGCAGCGTCCGCAGGGGAAACACTGAAGCTTTCTTT. The chain carries TRBV5-1 and TRBJ1-1, with D possibly matching TRBD1 (6 bases). V was shortened by 4 bases and J by 2 bases, with 12 bases between the two germline ends. The germline V gene has CDR1 SGHRS and CDR2 YFSETQ. The CDR3 runs to 14 residues.

The CDR3: CASRGSGGQYF. The CDR3 bases are TGCGCCAGCAGGGGATCTGGTGGGCAGTACTTC. The chain links TRBV5-1 to TRBJ2-7; no clear D gene. Trimming shortened V by 5 bases and J by 9 bases, and 12 bases separated the two germline ends. Germline V CDR1 and CDR2: SGHRS, YFSETQ. The CDR3 runs to 11 residues.

This clone was counted once. This chain links TRBV5-6 with TRBJ2-1; D is ambiguous. Trimming shortened V by 6 bases and J by 1 base, and 14 bases separated the two germline ends. The CDR3 contains 15 residues. Germline CDR1 SGHDT, CDR2 YYEEEE. The CDR3 nucleotides read TGTGCCAGCACCCCCATATCTACATCCTACAATGAGCAGTTCTTC. It yields the protein CASTPISTSYNEQFF. The whole variable domain, filled in from reference TRBV5-6 and TRBJ2-1, reads DAGVTQSPTHLIKTRGQQVTLRCSPKSGHDTVSWYQQALGQGPQFIFQYYEEEERQRGNFPDRFSGHQFPNYSSELNVNALLLGDSALYLCASTPISTSYNEQFFGPGTRLTVL.

The chain uses TRBV30 and TRBJ2-1, with TRBD2 as a possible D gene (6 bases). Trimming shortened V by 0 bases and J by 9 bases, and 9 bases separated the two germline ends. Germline assignment: CDR1 GTSNPN and CDR2 SVGIG (reference sequence). The CDR3 is made up of 12 amino acids. The CDR3 is CAWSVQEGEQFF. CDR3 nucleotide sequence: TGTGCCTGGAGTGTACAGGAGGGTGAGCAGTTCTTC.

V usage is TRBV5-1 and J usage is TRBJ2-2, with TRBD2 matching over 14 bases. The V gene end was trimmed by 6 bases and the J gene end by 3 bases; junction bases not matched to a gene: 13. Germline CDR1 and CDR2: SGHRS and YFSETQ. The CDR3 extends over 19 amino acids. The CDR3 DNA reads TGCGCCAGCAATTTGGGACTAGCGGGAGTGTCGTTGGACACCGGGGAGCTGTTTTTT. Translating it yields CASNLGLAGVSLDTGELFF.

V usage is TRBV29-1 and J usage is TRBJ2-7, with D unclear. Germline lookup yields CDR1 SQVTM and CDR2 ANQGSEA. The V gene lost 4 bases and the J gene lost 6 bases, with 13 bases spanning the gap. The CDR3 consists of 12 residues. The chain's CDR3 is CSVGQVVSEQYF. CDR3 DNA: TGCAGCGTTGGCCAGGTAGTCTCCGAGCAGTACTTC.

The chain joins TRBV5-4 to TRBJ2-1; no firm D call. The CDR3 runs 14 residues. Germline-derived CDR1 and CDR2 are SGHNT and YYREEE (reference sequence). V lost 5 bases and J lost 5, with 14 bases in between. The CDR3 sequence is CASSDDGQNNEQFF. The CDR3 DNA follows: TGTGCCAGCAGTGATGACGGGCAAAACAATGAGCAGTTCTTC.

This clone was seen once. V is TRBV9 and J is TRBJ2-2; TRBD2 aligns across 7 bases. The length of the CDR3 is 20 residues. After removal of 3 bases from V and 0 bases from J, the junction contained 17 bases not matched to a gene. The germline V gene encodes CDR1 SGDLS and CDR2 YYNGEE. The CDR3 region has the DNA TGTGCCAGCAGCGGCCGCGGTGGGGGGGAACTAGGAGCGAACACCGGGGAGCTGTTTTTT. Its translation: CASSGRGGGELGANTGELFF.

The J gene is TRBJ2-1, the V gene TRBV4-1; 10 bases are shared with TRBD1. V gave up 4 bases and J gave up 9 bases; unmatched junction bases: 9. Looked up from germline, CDR1 is MGHRA and CDR2 is YSYEKL. This CDR3 contains 15 residues. For the CDR3, the DNA is TGCGCCAGCAGCCTGTCCGGGACAGGGGCTCGTGAGCAGTTCTTC. It yields the protein CASSLSGTGAREQFF.

The rearrangement links TRBV6-1 to TRBJ1-3; D remains ambiguous. V gave up 1 base and J gave up 0 bases, with 7 bases separating them. From germline, CDR1 is MNHNS and CDR2 SASEGT. The CDR3 loop spans 15 amino acids. The CDR3 DNA reads as TGTGCCAGCAGTGAAGGGGATTACTCTGGAAACACCATATATTTT. Amino acids: CASSEGDYSGNTIYF.

V and J are TRBV4-1 and TRBJ1-1; D remains unclear. The CDR3 is made up of 14 amino acids. Per germline, CDR1 MGHRA and CDR2 YSYEKL. Trimming cost V 1 base and J 3 bases, with 9 bases left between them. The CDR3 sequence is CASSQVDGYTEAFF. Here the CDR3 DNA reads TGCGCCAGCAGCCAAGTAGATGGGTACACTGAAGCTTTCTTT.

The J gene is TRBJ1-5, the V gene TRBV28; a weak D match, TRBD1 (6 bases). V lost 4 bases to trimming and J lost 0 bases, with 16 bases between them. Germline CDR1 reads MDHEN; CDR2 reads SYDVKM. The CDR3 has 17 residues. The DNA for the CDR3 is TGTGCCAGCAGTTCGGCCCCGACAGGCTATAGCAATCAGCCCCAGCATTTT. It codes for CASSSAPTGYSNQPQHF.